These 16 T cell receptor beta chains were all obtained from the same sample, sequenced in a study of shared clonotypes between healthy human individuals. TCRdb's table, derived via immunoSEQ multiplex PCR, lists solely in-frame clones and lacks some. The sample consists of some 980,000 clones, 70% to 85% of them appearing once. Sequences were obtained from memory CD4+ T cells sorted from blood. Subset defined: CD45RA-negative fraction. The receptors come from a man between 18 and 29 years old in good health.

V gene TRBV18 combines with J gene TRBJ1-1; 8 nucleotides agree with TRBD1. Germline CDR1 KGHSH, CDR2 LQKENI. This CDR3 comprises 15 residues. V shed 4 bases and J 0 bases; nucleotides not matched to a gene: 4. The CDR3 nucleotides are TGTGCCAGCTCACGCGGGACAGGACTGAACACTGAAGCTTTCTTT. This sequence encodes CASSRGTGLNTEAFF.

The gene calls are TRBV5-1 and TRBJ1-1; TRBD1 aligns across 9 bases. The CDR3 has 16 residues. Germline V CDR1 and CDR2: SGHRS, YFSETQ. V shed 3 bases, J shed 1 base, and the junction held 7 bases outside the gene matches. Here the CDR3 DNA reads TGCGCCAGCAGCTCGGGACAGGGCTACCGGAACACTGAAGCTTTCTTT. It specifies CASSSGQGYRNTEAFF.

V gene TRBV6-5 combines with J gene TRBJ2-7; D might be TRBD2 (5 bases). V lost 6 bases and J lost 3, with 12 bases in between. The CDR3 totals 13 residues. The germline V gene encodes CDR1 MNHEY and CDR2 SVGAGI. CDR3 region: CASSSPGVYEQYF. The CDR3 DNA is TGTGCCAGCAGCTCTCCCGGGGTCTACGAGCAGTACTTC.

This clone was recorded a few times. This sequence joins TRBV13 and TRBJ1-4; D remains unclear. Germline V gene sequence: CDR1 PRHDT, CDR2 FYEKMQ (reference sequence). The ends were cut back, 3 bases at V and 8 bases at J, with 13 bases in the middle. The CDR3 length is 14 residues. This CDR3 is CASSLRAFGEKLFF. The CDR3 DNA sequence: TGTGCCAGCAGCTTGCGTGCCTTTGGGGAAAAACTGTTTTTT.

V and J are TRBV7-2 and TRBJ2-5; a weak D match, TRBD1 (6 bases). The CDR3 sequence is 12 residues long. Germline-derived CDR1 and CDR2 are SGHTA and FQGNSA. V shed 5 bases and J shed 5 bases, with 9 bases lying between them. The CDR3 nucleotides are TGTGCCAGCAGCGGACAGTTGGAGACCCAGTACTTC. It specifies CASSGQLETQYF.

This clone has a single count. This chain links TRBV11-2 with TRBJ2-1; no clear D gene. The CDR3 is made up of 14 amino acids. V was pared by 3 bases and J by 9 bases, with 15 bases between. Germline CDR1 is SGHAT and CDR2 is FQNNGV. The CDR3 bases are TGTGCCAGCAGCTTCGGAAGGGTCAATGGTGAGCAGTTCTTC. This gives the protein CASSFGRVNGEQFF.

This clone was picked up a small number of times. The rearrangement links TRBV19 to TRBJ2-6, with D uncertain. This CDR3 is 16 amino acids long. CDR1 is LNHDA, CDR2 SQIVND, per germline (reference sequence). V shed 4 bases and J shed 0 bases, with 10 bases lying between them. In DNA form, the CDR3 reads TGTGCCAGTAGTAGGGCAGTAAACTCTGGGGCCAACGTCCTGACTTTC. Amino acids: CASSRAVNSGANVLTF.

The rearrangement joins TRBV6-1 to TRBJ2-7, with unresolved D. This CDR3 has 13 amino acids. The V end lost 6 bases, the J end lost 3 bases, and 12 bases lay between the germline ends. Per germline, CDR1 MNHNS and CDR2 SASEGT. DNA of the CDR3: TGTGCCAGCAGGCCTACGATTCACTACGAGCAGTACTTC. Translated, it gives CASRPTIHYEQYF.

Details on this clone: Other DNA variants within this sample encode the same CDR3. This rearrangement joins TRBV11-2 to TRBJ2-7; D gene uncertain. V was cut by 5 bases and J by 0 bases, with 2 bases left in between. Germline-derived CDR1 and CDR2 are SGHAT and FQNNGV. There are 11 residues in the CDR3. The CDR3 nucleotides read TGTGCCAGCAGCCCCTCCTACGAGCAGTACTTC. It encodes CASSPSYEQYF.

This clone has a handful of counts. V is TRBV5-1 and J is TRBJ1-4; possible D gene TRBD1, 5 bases. Trimming pared 6 bases from V and 6 bases from J, leaving 15 bases between. The CDR3 is 14 amino acids. The germline CDR1 and CDR2 sequences are SGHRS and YFSETQ. The CDR3 sequence is CASKVRVLDEKLFF. DNA for the CDR3: TGCGCCAGCAAGGTCAGGGTATTGGATGAAAAACTGTTTTTT.

This chain connects TRBV19 to TRBJ1-5; TRBD1 aligns across 7 bases. The length of the CDR3 is 18 residues. Germline V gene data show CDR1 as LNHDA and CDR2 as SQIVND (reference sequence). Trimming removed 3 bases from V and 1 base from J; junction bases left unmatched: 12. The CDR3 region has the DNA TGTGCCAGTAGTATTGGACAGGTTGGAACCTTGAGCAATCAGCCCCAGCATTTT. This encodes CASSIGQVGTLSNQPQHF.

The chain has TRBV5-1 and TRBJ2-7; D might be TRBD1 (6 bases). There are 15 residues in the CDR3. CDR1 and CDR2 from the germline V gene are SGHRS and YFSETQ. V dropped 0 bases and J dropped 2 bases, with 12 bases sitting between them. CDR3 region: CASSLEGGNAYEQYF. DNA for the CDR3: TGCGCCAGCAGCTTGGAAGGGGGAAATGCCTACGAGCAGTACTTC.

This clone was detected a few times. This CDR3 is also generated by other DNA sequences in the sample. This chain links TRBV2 with TRBJ1-5; D not resolved. V shed 1 base and J shed 4 bases, with 5 bases lying between them. This CDR3 comprises 13 residues. Germline V gene data show CDR1 as SNHLY and CDR2 as FYNNEI. In DNA, the CDR3 is TGTGCCAGCAGTGAAGAGTCTAATCAGCCCCAGCATTTT. Its translation: CASSEESNQPQHF. Drawing the rest from reference TRBV2 and TRBJ1-5, the complete variable domain is EPEVTQTPSHQVTQMGQEVILRCVPISNHLYFYWYRQILGQKVEFLVSFYNNEISEKSEIFDDQFSVERPDGSNFTLKIRSTKLEDSAMYFCASSEESNQPQHFGDGTRLSIL.

The genes are TRBV7-8 and TRBJ2-5; TRBD1 or TRBD2 may be the D gene (6 bases each). The CDR3 length is 15 residues. Deletions cut 2 bases from V and 2 bases from J, with 12 bases between. Germline loops: CDR1 SGHVS, CDR2 FQNEAQ. CDR3 DNA: TGTGCCAGCAGCTTATTAGGGGGGCATCAAGAGACCCAGTACTTC. This translates into CASSLLGGHQETQYF.

This clone was recorded a few times. The V gene is TRBV7-2, the J gene TRBJ1-6, with a tentative D call TRBD1 (5 bases). Germline values: CDR1 SGHTA, CDR2 FQGNSA. The CDR3 length is 13 residues. V was trimmed by 5 bases and J by 7 bases, leaving 9 bases between them. The CDR3 DNA reads as TGTGCCAGCAGCCTCAGGGTGAATTCACCCCTCCACTTT. Protein product: CASSLRVNSPLHF. The variable domain in full, completed from reference TRBV7-2 and TRBJ1-6, reads GAGVSQSPSNKVTEKGKDVELRCDPISGHTALYWYRQSLGQGLEFLIYFQGNSAPDKSGLPSDRFSAERTGGSVSTLTIQRTQQEDSAVYLCASSLRVNSPLHFGNGTRLTVT.

V is TRBV6-1 and J is TRBJ2-7; 11 bases map to TRBD1. Germline assignment: CDR1 MNHNS and CDR2 SASEGT. V was pared by 6 bases and J by 2 bases, with 3 bases of the junction left unmatched. CDR3 length: 14 amino acids. This chain's CDR3 is CASRGTGGPYEQYF. The CDR3 coding sequence is TGTGCCAGCAGGGGGACAGGGGGACCCTACGAGCAGTACTTC.